The sequence of this T cell receptor (beta chain) was determined in a study of blood T cells in healthy people across ages. General study results and limits: The study could not conclusively compare naive and antigen-experienced cells, given its unsorted PBMCs.

The CDR3 runs 17 residues. From germline, CDR1 is MNHNY and CDR2 SVGAGI (reference sequence). With 2 bases clipped from V and 1 base from J, the junction kept 8 bases outside the gene matches. They isolated at least 6 million PBMCs from each sample. Next came a second PCR, run for 7 to 11 cycles, which used a sample-barcoded 5' primer along with a J-beta primer mix. Sequencing of every sample gave 2.5 million or more CDR3-containing paired-end reads. TCRdb ran MiXCR on the 5' RACE reads and lists one entry per CDR3 protein. The sample has about 1.8 million distinct CDR3 sequences, about 50% seen once. Comments on this clonotype: Its antigen is not known.

The sequence came from a woman in her 40s in good health. The sample consisted of blood. V is TRBV6-6 and J is TRBJ1-2; the match to TRBD1 covers 9 bases. This chain's CDR3 is CASSYPNQGQGNYGYTF. CDR3 DNA: TGTGCCAGCAGTTACCCGAATCAGGGACAGGGTAACTATGGCTACACCTTC.